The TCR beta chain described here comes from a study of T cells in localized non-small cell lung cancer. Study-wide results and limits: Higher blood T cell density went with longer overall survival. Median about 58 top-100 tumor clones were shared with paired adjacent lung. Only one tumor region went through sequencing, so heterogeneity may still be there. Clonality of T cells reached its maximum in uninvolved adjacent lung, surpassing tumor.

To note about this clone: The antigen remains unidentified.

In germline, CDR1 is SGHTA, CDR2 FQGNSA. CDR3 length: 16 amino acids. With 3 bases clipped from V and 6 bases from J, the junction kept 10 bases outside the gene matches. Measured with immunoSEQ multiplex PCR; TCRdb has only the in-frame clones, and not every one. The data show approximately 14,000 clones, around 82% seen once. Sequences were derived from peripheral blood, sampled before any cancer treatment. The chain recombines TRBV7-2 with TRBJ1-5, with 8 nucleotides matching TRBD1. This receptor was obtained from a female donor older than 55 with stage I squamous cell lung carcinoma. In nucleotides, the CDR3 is TGTGCCAGCAGCTTCACCACGACAGGGGCCGGTCAGCCCCAGCATTTT. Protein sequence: CASSFTTTGAGQPQHF.